The clone carrying this T cell receptor (beta chain) appeared a few times. The entry originates in a study of T cell changes during pregnancy in multiple sclerosis. Sequenced by immunoSEQ multiplex PCR; TCRdb stores in-frame clones only, minus some. The table shows tens of thousands of clones, with 80% to 95% occurring only once. This CDR3 has 19 amino acids. Trimming removed 7 bases at V and 7 bases at J, with 29 bases between. Germline V gene sequence: CDR1 ENHRY, CDR2 SYGVKD. The V gene is TRBV10-3, the J gene TRBJ1-6; D is unresolved. This clonotype was obtained from a female donor with multiple sclerosis, enrolled in a pregnancy study. Material: CD4+ T cells from peripheral blood mononuclear cells, obtained before pregnancy. CDR3 sequence (DNA): TGTGCCATCACCCACTATTACGGGAGCCGAAATGGGCGGAATTCACCCCTCCACTTT. It translates to CAITHYYGSRNGRNSPLHF.